This note documents a single TCR beta chain sequence. Its cognate antigen is unknown. This specimen includes other DNA sequences encoding the same CDR3. The data were produced by immunoSEQ multiplex PCR, yet TCRdb's version contains in-frame clones alone and is incomplete. The data show a few thousand clones, around 82% seen once. Samples derive from patients with active juvenile idiopathic arthritis. The data were taken from a study of circulating and synovial CD4+ cells in juvenile arthritis. Broader study findings: Some such blood samples were as oligoclonal as synovium. Circulating pathogenic-like lymphocytes shared a substantially higher fraction of CDR3 sequences with synovium than bulk blood.

Germline V gene lookup returns CDR1 GTSNPN and CDR2 SVGIG (reference sequence). The CDR3 is 12 amino acids. J was trimmed by 5 bases and V by 5 bases; bases with no gene match: 5. Material for sequencing was CD4+ T cells from synovial fluid. The receptor's source is a human donor with juvenile idiopathic arthritis. V and J are TRBV30 and TRBJ2-5; TRBD1 matches at 7 bases. CDR3 in amino acids: CAWGTVGETQYF. The DNA of the CDR3 is TGTGCCTGGGGGACAGTCGGGGAGACCCAGTACTTC.